The 27 T cell receptor beta chains given below trace back to one sample, sequenced in a study of CD8 T cells in ankylosing spondylitis. Notes on the study in general: Seemingly distinctive of ankylosing spondylitis blood was a TCR beta motif formed by eight highly homologous variants.

TCRdb ran MiXCR on the 5' RACE reads and lists one entry per CDR3 protein. The table lists about 450,000 distinct CDR3 sequences, roughly a quarter of them singletons. Antigen specificity for these receptors is unknown. Source material: blood, either unsorted or a sorted T cell fraction (not recorded which). These receptors were collected from a male donor with ankylosing spondylitis.

The chain carries TRBV3-1 and TRBJ1-3; 7 nucleotides agree with TRBD1. Trimming removed 5 bases from V and 4 bases from J; junction bases left unmatched: 8. CDR3 length: 15 residues. Per germline, CDR1 LGHDT and CDR2 YNNKEL (reference sequence). For the CDR3, the DNA is TGTGCCAGCAGCACTCGACAGGGCAGCGGAAACACCATATATTTT. Translating it yields CASSTRQGSGNTIYF.

The chain links TRBV20-1 to TRBJ2-1; D might be TRBD2 (6 bases). Germline V gives CDR1 DFQATT, CDR2 SNEGSKA (reference sequence). V lost 5 bases, J lost 0 bases, and 14 bases lay in between. The CDR3 is 15 amino acids. CDR3 sequence reads: CSAPQAGYSYNEQFF. CDR3 DNA sequence: TGCAGTGCTCCCCAAGCGGGCTACTCCTACAATGAGCAGTTCTTC.

This clonotype was seen only a few times. This chain links TRBV15 with TRBJ1-5; a weak D match, TRBD1 (5 bases). CDR3 length: 14 amino acids. The V end lost 0 bases, the J end lost 6 bases, and 9 bases lay between the germline ends. Germline CDR1 LNHNV, CDR2 YYDKDF (reference sequence). The CDR3: CATSRDPGRQPQHF. The DNA of the CDR3 is TGTGCCACCAGCAGAGATCCGGGACGTCAGCCCCAGCATTTT.

This clonotype was found many times. This chain links TRBV29-1 with TRBJ2-1; 12 nucleotides agree with TRBD1. Looked up from germline, CDR1 is SQVTM and CDR2 is ANQGSEA. CDR3 length: 15 amino acids. V shed 7 bases and J 7 bases; nucleotides not matched to a gene: 11. The CDR3 protein is CSAEPGQGAANEQFF. CDR3 sequence (DNA): TGCAGCGCCGAACCGGGACAGGGGGCTGCTAATGAGCAGTTCTTC.

In DNA, the CDR3 is TGTGCCAGCAGTGTTGCGTTGGGCTCAGAAAAACTGTTTTTT. As protein: CASSVALGSEKLFF. The genes are TRBV6-1 and TRBJ1-4; no clear D gene. V lost 4 bases and J lost 8, with 14 bases in between. CDR3 length equals 14 residues. CDR1 is MNHNS and CDR2 is SASEGT in the germline V gene.

This clonotype showed up just a few times. The chain employs TRBV14 and TRBJ1-1; 10 bases are a match to TRBD1. The length of the CDR3 is 13 residues. CDR1 and CDR2 from the germline V gene are SGHDN and FVKESK. The ends lost 6 bases at V and 5 bases at J; junction bases unmatched: 3. The chain's CDR3 is CASRWTGGTEAFF. CDR3 bases: TGTGCCAGCAGATGGACAGGGGGTACTGAAGCTTTCTTT.

In its sample, this clonotype was seen a few times. The genes are TRBV29-1 and TRBJ1-2; D is possibly TRBD1 (6 bases). The CDR3 consists of 15 residues. Germline V gives CDR1 SQVTM, CDR2 ANQGSEA. The ends were cut back, 4 bases at V and 2 bases at J, with 17 bases in the middle. This chain's CDR3 is CSVAHGQTGNYGYTF. The CDR3 DNA sequence: TGCAGCGTTGCTCATGGACAGACGGGGAACTATGGCTACACCTTC. The full variable domain, with the rest looked up from reference TRBV29-1 and TRBJ1-2, is SAVISQKPSRDICQRGTSLTIQCQVDSQVTMMFWYRQQPGQSLTLIATANQGSEATYESGFVIDKFPISRPNLTFSTLTVSNMSPEDSSIYLCSVAHGQTGNYGYTFGSGTRLTVV.

The table lists this clonotype with a few counts. The chain is built from TRBV5-1 and TRBJ2-7; 12 bases match TRBD2. Trimming cost V 8 bases and J 6 bases; bases outside gene matches: 9. Germline V gene sequence: CDR1 SGHRS, CDR2 YFSETQ. The CDR3 totals 14 residues. The CDR3 DNA reads as TGCGCCAGTTCTTCGACTAGCGGGAGTTCCGAGCAGTACGTC. Residues: CASSSTSGSSEQYV.

The gene calls are TRBV20-1 and TRBJ2-2, with D unresolved. Trimming shortened V by 6 bases and J by 0 bases, and 8 bases separated the two germline ends. The CDR3 consists of 13 residues. The germline V gene encodes CDR1 DFQATT and CDR2 SNEGSKA (reference sequence). DNA for the CDR3: TGCAGTGCCCCGGGTCCGAACACCGGGGAGCTGTTTTTT. It specifies CSAPGPNTGELFF.

This clonotype was seen only once. The J gene is TRBJ2-7, the V gene TRBV12-3 or TRBV12-4; a weak D match, TRBD2 (6 bases). CDR3 length: 15 amino acids. The V and J ends lost 5 bases and 7 bases respectively, with 21 bases between them. CDR3 sequence (DNA): TGTGCCAGCAGTCCGACCGGGACTGTAGGCGGGGAGCAGTACTTC. Its translation is CASSPTGTVGGEQYF.

This clonotype was observed a handful of times. The chain employs TRBV24-1 and TRBJ1-3; 8 bases are shared with TRBD1. The trim removed 4 bases at V and 2 bases at J, leaving 3 bases unmatched. The CDR3 has 15 amino acids. Germline loops: CDR1 KGHDR, CDR2 SFDVKD. The CDR3 nucleotides read TGTGCCACCAGTGACGGGACAGGAACTGGAAACACCATATATTTT. It codes for CATSDGTGTGNTIYF.

Only a few counts were recorded for this clonotype. The rearrangement uses TRBV20-1 and TRBJ1-1; D is ambiguous. The germline V and J ends were trimmed by 5 bases and 11 bases, with 15 bases remaining between them. Per germline, CDR1 DFQATT and CDR2 SNEGSKA (reference sequence). The CDR3 has 11 residues. The CDR3, as DNA: TGCAGTGCTCAACATCAACCGGGGGCTTTCTTT. It encodes CSAQHQPGAFF.

The chain couples TRBV3-1 to TRBJ1-3; a possible D gene is TRBD1 (6 bases). Deletions cut 1 base from V and 2 bases from J, with 12 bases between. The germline V gene has CDR1 LGHDT and CDR2 YNNKEL (reference sequence). This CDR3 has 16 residues. The CDR3 DNA reads TGTGCCAGCAGCCAAGTCGGGGGGGGCACTGGAAACACCATATATTTT. Encoded protein: CASSQVGGGTGNTIYF. The full variable domain, its missing parts supplied by reference TRBV3-1 and TRBJ1-3, is DTAVSQTPKYLVTQMGNDKSIKCEQNLGHDTMYWYKQDSKKFLKIMFSYNNKELIINETVPNRFSPKSPDKAHLNLHINSLELGDSAVYFCASSQVGGGTGNTIYFGEGSWLTVV.

The chain employs TRBV29-1 and TRBJ1-4; the match to TRBD1 covers 8 bases. Germline V gene sequence: CDR1 SQVTM, CDR2 ANQGSEA. The CDR3 is 12 amino acids. J was trimmed by 12 bases and V by 7 bases; bases with no gene match: 10. The CDR3 DNA follows: TGCAGCGCGGGACAGGCCCTAAAGGAACTGTTTTTT. Protein: CSAGQALKELFF.

CDR3 amino acids: CATSAATGPPQPQHF. The DNA of the CDR3 is TGTGCCACCAGTGCGGCGACAGGGCCTCCCCAGCCCCAGCATTTT. The chain employs TRBV24-1 and TRBJ1-5, with TRBD1 matching over 7 bases. CDR3 length equals 15 residues. Per germline, CDR1 KGHDR and CDR2 SFDVKD. The J segment lost 7 bases and the V segment lost 5 bases, leaving 10 bases of the junction unmatched.

This clonotype was picked up a small number of times. The chain joins TRBV11-2 to TRBJ2-6, with a tentative D call TRBD1 (6 bases). Germline loops: CDR1 SGHAT, CDR2 FQNNGV. This CDR3 region has 21 residues. Trimming pared 0 bases from V and 3 bases from J, leaving 24 bases between. CDR3 in DNA: TGTGCCAGCAGCTTAGATGTTTGGACAGTTTCTTTCCGTAATGGGGCCAACGTCCTGACTTTC. Its translation: CASSLDVWTVSFRNGANVLTF.

This clonotype was seen a few times. The chain uses TRBV7-8 and TRBJ2-2, with 9 bases lining up with TRBD2. The V and J ends lost 4 bases and 4 bases, in that order; junction bases with no gene match: 7. Germline V gene sequence: CDR1 SGHVS, CDR2 FQNEAQ. The CDR3 contains 16 residues. CDR3 loop: CASSSDAAGGTGELFF. CDR3 nucleotides: TGTGCCAGCAGCTCGGATGCAGCGGGAGGCACCGGGGAGCTGTTTTTT.

The CDR3 loop is CASSLGQAADGGYF. For the CDR3, the DNA is TGCGCCAGCAGCTTAGGTCAGGCGGCTGATGGAGGGTACTTC. This chain joins TRBV5-1 and TRBJ2-5; D is possibly TRBD2 (5 bases). The CDR3 is made up of 14 amino acids. Trimming pared 2 bases from V and 13 bases from J, leaving 21 bases between. The germline gives CDR1 SGHRS, CDR2 YFSETQ. Using reference TRBV5-1 and TRBJ2-5 for the parts outside the CDR3, the full variable domain is KAGVTQTPRYLIKTRGQQVTLSCSPISGHRSVSWYQQTPGQGLQFLFEYFSETQRNKGNFPGRFSGRQFSNSRSEMNVSTLELGDSALYLCASSLGQAADGGYFGPGTRLLVL.

This clonotype came up a few times. This chain joins TRBV5-1 and TRBJ2-5; D gene uncertain. This CDR3 is 15 amino acids long. From germline, CDR1 is SGHRS and CDR2 YFSETQ. The V end lost 4 bases, the J end lost 0 bases, and 13 bases lay between the germline ends. For the CDR3, the DNA is TGCGCCAGCAGCCCCTACGGAAGCGACCAAGAGACCCAGTACTTC. Translated: CASSPYGSDQETQYF.

This sequence joins TRBV19 and TRBJ1-5; 11 bases are a match to TRBD1. The CDR3 covers 13 residues. Germline-derived CDR1 and CDR2 are LNHDA and SQIVND (reference sequence). V lost 9 bases and J lost 6; bases outside the gene matches: 4. The chain's CDR3 is CASAGTGGQPQHF. The DNA of the CDR3 is TGTGCCAGCGCCGGGACAGGGGGTCAGCCCCAGCATTTT. Using reference TRBV19 and TRBJ1-5 for the parts outside the CDR3, the full variable domain is DGGITQSPKYLFRKEGQNVTLSCEQNLNHDAMYWYRQDPGQGLRLIYYSQIVNDFQKGDIAEGYSVSREKKESFPLTVTSAQKNPTAFYLCASAGTGGQPQHFGDGTRLSIL.

The V and J genes are TRBV20-1 and TRBJ1-2; D gene uncertain. The CDR3 contains 15 residues. Germline values: CDR1 DFQATT, CDR2 SNEGSKA (reference sequence). With 4 bases removed from V and 0 bases from J, the gap between germline ends came to 15 bases. The CDR3 is CSATNLGKANYGYTF. DNA for the CDR3: TGCAGTGCTACAAATTTGGGGAAAGCTAACTATGGCTACACCTTC.

This clonotype was detected a few times. The V and J genes are TRBV10-3 and TRBJ1-2; 8 nucleotides match TRBD1. The length of the CDR3 is 14 residues. With 8 bases clipped from V and 5 bases from J, the junction kept 10 bases outside the gene matches. Germline V gene data show CDR1 as ENHRY and CDR2 as SYGVKD. The CDR3 region has the DNA TGTGCCATCCCCCAGGGGGCTCGGGGGTATGGCTACACCTTC. This translates into CAIPQGARGYGYTF.

The chain links TRBV5-6 to TRBJ1-2; D may be TRBD1 (5 bases). CDR3 size: 14 residues. Trimming left V 4 bases short and J 5 bases short, with 15 bases between. CDR1 is SGHDT, CDR2 YYEEEE, per germline. Here the CDR3 DNA reads TGTGCCAGCAGCCCCCGGGAGACAGCGTATGGCTACACCTTC. It translates to CASSPRETAYGYTF.

The rearrangement joins TRBV7-9 to TRBJ1-4, with 7 bases identical to TRBD1. The CDR3 runs to 15 residues. V lost 5 bases, J lost 4 bases, and 7 bases stayed unmatched. In germline, CDR1 is SEHNR, CDR2 FQNEAQ (reference sequence). CDR3 bases: TGTGCCAGCAGCCCCACCGACAGGGTTAATGAAAAACTGTTTTTT. Amino acid sequence: CASSPTDRVNEKLFF.

This sequence joins TRBV11-3 and TRBJ2-2; TRBD1 matches 10 bases. The V segment lost 7 bases and the J segment 3 bases; nucleotides outside the gene matches: 2. There are 14 residues in the CDR3. Germline CDR1 and CDR2: SGHNT and YENEEA. In nucleotides, the CDR3 is TGTGCCAGCACCGGGACAGGGGACACCGGGGAGCTGTTTTTT. Translated, it gives CASTGTGDTGELFF.

The chain uses TRBV18 and TRBJ1-2; 10 bases match TRBD1. This CDR3 is 15 amino acids long. V lost 3 bases to trimming and J lost 6 bases; unmatched junction nucleotides: 7. Germline V gene data show CDR1 as KGHSH and CDR2 as LQKENI. This chain's CDR3 is CASSPPGTGVHGYTF. In nucleotides, the CDR3 is TGTGCCAGCTCACCGCCCGGGACAGGGGTCCATGGCTACACCTTC.

This clonotype has just a few counts. This CDR3 is CAWSVPFRETQYF. In DNA, the CDR3 is TGTGCCTGGAGTGTACCCTTCCGCGAGACCCAGTACTTC. This sequence joins TRBV30 and TRBJ2-5, with D uncertain. Trimming pared 0 bases from V and 5 bases from J, leaving 10 bases between. Germline V CDR1 and CDR2: GTSNPN, SVGIG (reference sequence). The CDR3 sequence is 13 residues long.